A selection of T cell receptor beta chains follows, all from one sample in a study of cytomegalovirus exposure and HLA in healthy donors. Here immunoSEQ multiplex PCR was the method, and the copy in TCRdb shows in-frame clones only, minus some. The sample includes 140,000 to 150,000 clones, 88% of them seen just once. What was sequenced was PBMCs. All receptors derive from a woman aged 40 to 49 in good health and CMV-seronegative. CDR3s include the opening cysteine and the closing phenylalanine or tryptophan. D genes are given only for firm matches. Rows may omit the clone size; those that give it use once, few, many or a size class.

D	size	J	V	DNA	CDR3
NA	NA	TRBJ1-2	TRBV9	TGTGCCAGCAGCGCCATGGGAAGGGCGTGGGCGGGCTATGGCTACACCTTC	CASSAMGRAWAGYGYTF
TRBD2	NA	TRBJ2-2	TRBV5-5	TGTGCCAGCAGTGAGCTAGCGGGGAACACCGGGGAGCTGTTTTTT	CASSELAGNTGELFF
NA	NA	TRBJ1-2	TRBV10-3	TGTGCCATCAGTGAGCAGGGAAGGGGCTACACCTTC	CAISEQGRGYTF
TRBD2	NA	TRBJ2-5	TRBV6-1	TGTGCCAGCAGTGAACCGGGACTAGCTATAGAGACCCAGTACTTC	CASSEPGLAIETQYF
TRBD2	NA	TRBJ2-3	TRBV11-3	TGTGCCAGCAGCCGTGAGGCGGGAGTGGCAGATACGCAGTATTTT	CASSREAGVADTQYF
TRBD2	few	TRBJ2-2	TRBV7-9	TGTGCCAGCAGCCCTGGGACTATGGCTCTCACCGGGGAGCTGTTTTTT	CASSPGTMALTGELFF
NA	NA	TRBJ2-1	TRBV5-1	TGCGCCAGCAGCTCCCGGGGGCGGGGGATGGAGCAGTTCTTC	CASSSRGRGMEQFF
NA	NA	TRBJ2-3	TRBV4-1	TGCGCCAGCAGCCAAGTAGATGGGGCCACAGATACGCAGTATTTT	CASSQVDGATDTQYF
NA	NA	TRBJ2-2	TRBV6-4	TGTGCCAGCAGTGACCTAGCGTGGACCGGGGAGCTGTTTTTT	CASSDLAWTGELFF
NA	once	TRBJ2-3	TRBV19	TGTGCCAGTAGTATTTCCGGAGCCACAGATACGCAGTATTTT	CASSISGATDTQYF
NA	NA	TRBJ1-1	TRBV7-9	TGTTCCAGCAGCTTATTGGGAGGTTTGAACACTGAAGCTTTCTTT	CSSSLLGGLNTEAFF
NA	NA	TRBJ1-4	TRBV29-1	TGCAGCGTTGCGAAACAGGTAGAAGGAGAAAAACTGTTTTTT	CSVAKQVEGEKLFF
TRBD2	NA	TRBJ2-4	TRBV5-1	TGCGCCAGCAGCTTGATGGTAGCGGGAGAGGGCATTCAGTACTTC	CASSLMVAGEGIQYF
TRBD1	NA	TRBJ1-2	TRBV27	TGTGCCAGCAGTCCACACCTGGACAGGTCTGGCTATGGCTACACCTTC	CASSPHLDRSGYGYTF
NA	NA	TRBJ1-1	TRBV27	TGTGCCAGCAGTTTACATGGGGGCGTGAACACTGAAGCTTTCTTT	CASSLHGGVNTEAFF
NA	once	TRBJ1-1	TRBV6-5	TGTGCCAGCAGTCATGGGACACCGAACACTGAAGCTTTCTTT	CASSHGTPNTEAFF
NA	NA	TRBJ2-2	TRBV6-6	TGTGCCAGCAGTGATACAGGGAGCGCGACCGGGGAGCTGTTTTTT	CASSDTGSATGELFF